The rows below give T cell receptor beta chains drawn from one sample of a study of T cell responses to AZD1222 COVID-19 vaccine. Sequenced by immunoSEQ multiplex PCR; TCRdb stores in-frame clones only, minus some. The table has around 120,000 clones, around 90% seen once; the top ten hold about 10%. Sequencing used peripheral blood, obtained on day 0 of AZD1222 vaccination. The receptor set was obtained from an adult in good health. The CDR3 runs from the conserved cysteine through the conserved F or W. The D gene is left open where the match is weak. Part of the rows lack a size; the others show once, few, many or a class for expanded clones.

D	size	V	J	CDR3	DNA
TRBD1	.	TRBV18	TRBJ1-1	CASRQGPEAFF	TGTGCCAGCCGACAGGGCCCTGAAGCTTTCTTT
.	.	TRBV12-5	TRBJ1-1	CASGRTSQNTEAFF	TGTGCTAGTGGGCGGACGTCCCAGAACACTGAAGCTTTCTTT
.	.	TRBV29-1	TRBJ1-1	CSVEAVERTEAFF	TGCAGCGTTGAAGCTGTTGAGCGAACTGAAGCTTTCTTT
.	.	TRBV5-6	TRBJ1-6	CASSLVGNSPLHF	TGTGCCAGCAGCTTGGTGGGGAATTCACCCCTCCACTTT
.	.	TRBV7-9	TRBJ1-1	CASSFAGNTEAFF	TGTGCCAGCAGCTTTGCAGGAAACACTGAAGCTTTCTTT
TRBD1	.	TRBV5-1	TRBJ1-1	CASSGQGFGTEAFF	TGCGCCAGCAGCGGACAGGGGTTCGGCACTGAAGCTTTCTTT
.	.	TRBV29-1	TRBJ1-5	CSVVPLSGRGSNQPQHF	TGCAGCGTCGTTCCTCTATCAGGGCGCGGGAGCAATCAGCCCCAGCATTTT
TRBD2	.	TRBV4-3	TRBJ2-7	CASSQDLSGGRAYEQYF	TGCGCCAGCAGCCAAGATCTTTCGGGCGGGAGGGCCTACGAGCAGTACTTC
.	once	TRBV6-5	TRBJ1-2	CASSYSKQGAYGYTF	TGTGCCAGCAGTTACTCGAAACAGGGCGCCTATGGCTACACCTTC
.	.	TRBV2	TRBJ1-3	CATGSGNTIYF	TGTGCCACAGGGTCTGGAAACACCATATATTTT
TRBD1	.	TRBV27	TRBJ2-4	CASSSPPTGGEKYF	TGTGCCAGCAGTTCCCCACCGACAGGGGGCGAGAAGTACTTC
TRBD2	once	TRBV7-9	TRBJ2-3	CASSQASGGAGDTQYF	TGTGCCAGCAGCCAAGCGAGCGGGGGGGCCGGAGATACGCAGTATTTT
.	.	TRBV12-3/TRBV12-4	TRBJ1-1	CASSLRSNTEAFF	TGTGCCAGCAGTTTAAGGTCCAACACTGAAGCTTTCTTT
.	.	TRBV11-2	TRBJ1-5	CASSLDGGLGQPQHF	TGTGCCAGCAGCTTAGATGGAGGGCTGGGGCAGCCCCAGCATTTT
.	.	TRBV4-1	TRBJ1-2	CAPSQPGSVQGLANYGYTF	TGCGCCCCCAGCCAACCGGGTAGCGTACAGGGCCTAGCTAACTATGGCTACACCTTC
TRBD2	.	TRBV29-1	TRBJ2-7	CSVGAGGGYEQYF	TGCAGCGTTGGAGCGGGAGGCGGTTACGAGCAGTACTTC
TRBD1	.	TRBV9	TRBJ2-5	CASTPTGGETQYF	TGTGCCAGCACTCCAACAGGGGGTGAGACCCAGTACTTC
.	.	TRBV2	TRBJ1-1	CASIQRQNTEAFF	TGTGCCAGCATACAGAGGCAGAACACTGAAGCTTTCTTT
.	.	TRBV9	TRBJ1-2	CASSPTAGETYGYTF	TGTGCCAGCAGCCCAACGGCAGGGGAAACCTATGGCTACACCTTC
TRBD1	.	TRBV28	TRBJ1-5	CAAGGGSNQPQHF	TGTGCCGCAGGGGGGGGTAGCAATCAGCCCCAGCATTTT
.	few	TRBV4-1	TRBJ1-1	CASSQQRPQNTEAFF	TGCGCCAGCAGCCAACAGAGACCACAAAACACTGAAGCTTTCTTT
.	.	TRBV7-6	TRBJ2-1	CASSLGGEQFF	TGTGCCAGCAGCTTAGGGGGTGAGCAGTTCTTC
.	.	TRBV9	TRBJ2-1	CASSRSGAGRDNEQFF	TGTGCCAGCAGCCGTTCGGGGGCCGGAAGGGACAATGAGCAGTTCTTC
TRBD1	.	TRBV19	TRBJ1-2	CASSIEGRGYGYTF	TGTGCCAGTAGTATAGAAGGCAGGGGGTATGGCTACACCTTC
TRBD1	few	TRBV6-1	TRBJ1-5	CASSESGGRNQPQHF	TGTGCCAGCAGTGAATCAGGGGGTCGTAATCAGCCCCAGCATTTT
.	.	TRBV6-2/TRBV6-3	TRBJ1-1	CASSHRAPLNTEAFF	TGTGCCAGCAGCCACCGCGCCCCGCTGAACACTGAAGCTTTCTTT
TRBD1	.	TRBV4-1	TRBJ2-3	CASSPQWAGGSSSTDTQYF	TGCGCCAGCAGCCCTCAATGGGCAGGGGGCTCCAGTAGCACAGATACGCAGTATTTT
TRBD1	.	TRBV5-1	TRBJ2-3	CASSLRGQGGDTQYF	TGCGCCAGCAGCTTGAGGGGACAGGGGGGAGATACGCAGTATTTT
.	.	TRBV29-1	TRBJ2-1	CSVVGTQSTYNEQFF	TGCAGCGTTGTGGGGACCCAGTCCACCTACAATGAGCAGTTCTTC
.	.	TRBV18	TRBJ2-5	CASSTRASEQETQYF	TGTGCCAGCTCTACCAGGGCTAGCGAACAAGAGACCCAGTACTTC
.	.	TRBV2	TRBJ1-5	CASSEEAVGQPQHF	TGTGCCAGCAGTGAAGAGGCAGTCGGCCAGCCCCAGCATTTT
.	few	TRBV5-6	TRBJ2-7	CASSFGGYEQYF	TGTGCCAGCAGCTTTGGTGGATACGAGCAGTACTTC
TRBD2	.	TRBV9	TRBJ2-2	CASSPRLAVHTGELFF	TGTGCCAGCAGCCCGAGACTAGCGGTTCACACCGGGGAGCTGTTTTTT